This TCR beta chain was retrieved from a study of low-dose radiotherapy and immunotherapy resistance in tumors. Study-level background: The regimen for patients comprised intravenous nivolumab 240 mg every two weeks plus intravenous ipilimumab 1 mg/kg every six weeks.

This clonotype was seen many times. The CDR3 contains 17 residues. Germline-derived CDR1 and CDR2 are SEHNR and FQNEAQ (reference sequence). V was shortened by 5 bases and J by 0 bases, with 17 bases between the two germline ends. A roughly 19-cycle PCR with a constant-region primer and V-primer adapter amplified TCRs. TCRdb re-called the reads through MiXCR, storing one row per CDR3 protein. The data show about 46,000 distinct CDR3 sequences, about 12% seen once. The time point was: before trial treatment. The origin of this receptor is a female donor with ovarian cancer. The specimen was PBMCs, collected before treatment. V is TRBV7-9 and J is TRBJ1-3, with D perhaps TRBD1 (5 bases). DNA of the CDR3: TGTGCCAGCAGCCCTCGGGGCATCTCCTTCTCTGGAAACACCATATATTTT. It yields the protein CASSPRGISFSGNTIYF.